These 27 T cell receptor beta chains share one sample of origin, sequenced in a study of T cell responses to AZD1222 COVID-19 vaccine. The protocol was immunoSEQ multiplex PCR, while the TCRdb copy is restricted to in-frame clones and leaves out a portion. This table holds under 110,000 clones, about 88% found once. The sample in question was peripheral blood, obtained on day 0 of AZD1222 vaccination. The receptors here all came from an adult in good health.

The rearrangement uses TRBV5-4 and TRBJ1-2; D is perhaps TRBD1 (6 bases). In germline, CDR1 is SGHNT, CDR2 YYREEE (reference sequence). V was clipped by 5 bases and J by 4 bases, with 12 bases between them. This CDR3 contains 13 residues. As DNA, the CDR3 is TGTGCCAGCAGGGCAGGGGACTTCTATGGCTACACCTTC. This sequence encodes CASRAGDFYGYTF.

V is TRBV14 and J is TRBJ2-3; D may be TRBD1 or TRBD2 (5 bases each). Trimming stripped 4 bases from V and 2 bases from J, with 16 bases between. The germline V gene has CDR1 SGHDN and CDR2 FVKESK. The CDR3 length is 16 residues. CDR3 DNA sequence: TGTGCCAGCAGCCTTAATAAAGGGACGGACACAGATACGCAGTATTTT. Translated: CASSLNKGTDTDTQYF. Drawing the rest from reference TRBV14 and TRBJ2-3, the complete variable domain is EAGVTQFPSHSVIEKGQTVTLRCDPISGHDNLYWYRRVMGKEIKFLLHFVKESKQDESGMPNNRFLAERTGGTYSTLKVQPAELEDSGVYFCASSLNKGTDTDTQYFGPGTRLTVL.

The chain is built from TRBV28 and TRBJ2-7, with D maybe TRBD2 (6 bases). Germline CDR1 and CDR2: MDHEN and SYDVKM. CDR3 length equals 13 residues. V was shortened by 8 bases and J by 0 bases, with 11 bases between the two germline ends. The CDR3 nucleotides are TGTGCCAGCCTTAGCGGTCTCTCCTACGAGCAGTACTTC. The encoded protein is CASLSGLSYEQYF.

The CDR3 nucleotides are TGTGCCAGCAGCTTAGGGGGGACCACAGATACGCAGTATTTT. Its protein product is CASSLGGTTDTQYF. The chain recombines TRBV7-9 with TRBJ2-3; D may match TRBD1 or TRBD2 (5 bases each). V was cut by 1 base and J by 2 bases, with 7 bases left in between. Looked up from germline, CDR1 is SEHNR and CDR2 is FQNEAQ (reference sequence). The CDR3 is made up of 14 amino acids.

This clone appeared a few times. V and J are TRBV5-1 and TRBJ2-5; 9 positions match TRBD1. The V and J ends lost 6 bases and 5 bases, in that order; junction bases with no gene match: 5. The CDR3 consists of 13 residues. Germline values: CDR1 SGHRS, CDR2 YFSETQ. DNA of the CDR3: TGCGCCAGCAACCGGGACAGGGCGGAGACCCAGTACTTC. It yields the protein CASNRDRAETQYF. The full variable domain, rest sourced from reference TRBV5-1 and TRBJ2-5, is KAGVTQTPRYLIKTRGQQVTLSCSPISGHRSVSWYQQTPGQGLQFLFEYFSETQRNKGNFPGRFSGRQFSNSRSEMNVSTLELGDSALYLCASNRDRAETQYFGPGTRLLVL.

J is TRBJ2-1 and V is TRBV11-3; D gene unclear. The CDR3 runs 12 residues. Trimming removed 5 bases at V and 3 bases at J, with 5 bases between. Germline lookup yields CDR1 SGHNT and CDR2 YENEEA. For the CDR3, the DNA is TGTGCCAGCAGCGGGGACTACAATGAGCAGTTCTTC. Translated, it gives CASSGDYNEQFF.

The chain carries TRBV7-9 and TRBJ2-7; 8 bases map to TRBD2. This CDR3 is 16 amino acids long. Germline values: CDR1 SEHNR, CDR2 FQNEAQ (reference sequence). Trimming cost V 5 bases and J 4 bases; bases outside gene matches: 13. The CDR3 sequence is CASSPSGSGSSYEQYF. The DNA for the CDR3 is TGTGCCAGCAGCCCCTCGGGGAGCGGGAGTAGTTACGAGCAGTACTTC.

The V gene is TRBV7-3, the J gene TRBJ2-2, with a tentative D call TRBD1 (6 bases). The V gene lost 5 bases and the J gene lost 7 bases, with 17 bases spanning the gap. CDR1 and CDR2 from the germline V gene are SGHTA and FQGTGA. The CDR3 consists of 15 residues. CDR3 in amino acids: CASSEQGPGVGELFF. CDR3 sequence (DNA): TGTGCCAGCAGCGAACAGGGTCCCGGCGTCGGGGAGCTGTTTTTT.

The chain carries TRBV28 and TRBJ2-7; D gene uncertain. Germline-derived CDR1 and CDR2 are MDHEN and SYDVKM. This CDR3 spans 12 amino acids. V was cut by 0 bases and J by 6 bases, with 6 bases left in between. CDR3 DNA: TGTGCCAGCAGTTTATGGGGCCGCGAGCAGTACTTC. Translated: CASSLWGREQYF.

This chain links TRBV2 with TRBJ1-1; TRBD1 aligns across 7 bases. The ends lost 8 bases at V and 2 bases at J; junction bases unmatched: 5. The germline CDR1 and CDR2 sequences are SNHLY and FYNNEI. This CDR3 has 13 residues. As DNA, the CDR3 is TGTGCCAGCCTGGGACAGCCAAACACTGAAGCTTTCTTT. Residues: CASLGQPNTEAFF. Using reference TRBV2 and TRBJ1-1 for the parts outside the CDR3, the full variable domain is EPEVTQTPSHQVTQMGQEVILRCVPISNHLYFYWYRQILGQKVEFLVSFYNNEISEKSEIFDDQFSVERPDGSNFTLKIRSTKLEDSAMYFCASLGQPNTEAFFGQGTRLTVV.

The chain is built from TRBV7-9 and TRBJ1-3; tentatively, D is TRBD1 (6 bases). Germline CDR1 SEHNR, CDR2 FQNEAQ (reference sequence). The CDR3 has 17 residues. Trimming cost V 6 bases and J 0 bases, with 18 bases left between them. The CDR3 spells CASSYRDTFNSGNTIYF. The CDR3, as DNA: TGTGCCAGCAGTTACCGGGACACCTTCAACTCTGGAAACACCATATATTTT.

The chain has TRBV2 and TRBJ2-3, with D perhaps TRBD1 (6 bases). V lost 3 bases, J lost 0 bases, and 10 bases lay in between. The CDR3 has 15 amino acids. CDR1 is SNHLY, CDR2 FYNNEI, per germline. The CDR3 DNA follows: TGTGCCAGCAGTGACTACAGGGTGAGCACAGATACGCAGTATTTT. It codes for CASSDYRVSTDTQYF.

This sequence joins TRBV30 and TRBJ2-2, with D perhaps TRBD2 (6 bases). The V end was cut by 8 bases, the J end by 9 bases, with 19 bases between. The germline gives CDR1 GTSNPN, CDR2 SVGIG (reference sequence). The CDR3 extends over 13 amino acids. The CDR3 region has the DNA TGTGCCCGGGCGGGACTGAACGGCTGGGAGCTGTTTTTT. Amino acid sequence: CARAGLNGWELFF.

CDR3 bases: TGTGCCACCAGTGATCCTCGTGGGCAGTACTTC. Its protein is CATSDPRGQYF. This sequence joins TRBV24-1 and TRBJ2-7; D unresolved. V was shortened by 3 bases and J by 9 bases, with 8 bases between the two germline ends. This CDR3 is built from 11 residues. Germline V gene lookup returns CDR1 KGHDR and CDR2 SFDVKD.

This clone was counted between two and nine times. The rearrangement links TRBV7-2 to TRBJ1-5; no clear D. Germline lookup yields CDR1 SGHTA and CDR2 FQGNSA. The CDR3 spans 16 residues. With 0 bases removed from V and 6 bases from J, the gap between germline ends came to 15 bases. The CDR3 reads CASSLAVWGIGQPQHF. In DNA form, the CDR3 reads TGTGCCAGCAGCTTAGCGGTCTGGGGTATCGGTCAGCCCCAGCATTTT.

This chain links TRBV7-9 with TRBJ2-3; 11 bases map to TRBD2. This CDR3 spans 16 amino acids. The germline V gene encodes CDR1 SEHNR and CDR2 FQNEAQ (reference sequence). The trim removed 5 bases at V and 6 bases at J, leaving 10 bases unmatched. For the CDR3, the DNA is TGTGCCAGCAGCCCCCTACTAGCGGGAGTAAGTGATACGCAGTATTTT. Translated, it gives CASSPLLAGVSDTQYF.

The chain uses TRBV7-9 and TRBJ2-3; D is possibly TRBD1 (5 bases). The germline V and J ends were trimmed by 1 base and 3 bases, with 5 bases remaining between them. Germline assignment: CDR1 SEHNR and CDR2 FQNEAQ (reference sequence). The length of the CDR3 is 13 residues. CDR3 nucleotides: TGTGCCAGCAGCTTAGAGGGGACAGATACGCAGTATTTT. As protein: CASSLEGTDTQYF.

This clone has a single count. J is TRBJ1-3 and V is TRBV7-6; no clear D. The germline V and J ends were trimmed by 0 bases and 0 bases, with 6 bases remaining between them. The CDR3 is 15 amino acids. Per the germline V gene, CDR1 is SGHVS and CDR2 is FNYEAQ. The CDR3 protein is CASSLAPGSGNTIYF. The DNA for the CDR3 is TGTGCCAGCAGCTTAGCGCCAGGCTCTGGAAACACCATATATTTT.

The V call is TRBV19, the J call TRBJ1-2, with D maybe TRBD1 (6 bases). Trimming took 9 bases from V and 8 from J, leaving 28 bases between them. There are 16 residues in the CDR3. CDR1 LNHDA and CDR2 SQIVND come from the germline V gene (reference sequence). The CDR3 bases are TGTGCCAGCCAACCACTCAAGGATGACAGGTCAGGAGGCTACACCTTC. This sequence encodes CASQPLKDDRSGGYTF.

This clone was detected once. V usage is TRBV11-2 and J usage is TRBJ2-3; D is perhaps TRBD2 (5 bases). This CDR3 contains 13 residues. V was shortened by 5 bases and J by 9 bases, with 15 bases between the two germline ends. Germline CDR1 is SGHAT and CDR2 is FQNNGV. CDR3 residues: CASSLQRYMTQYF. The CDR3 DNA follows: TGTGCCAGCAGCCTCCAGCGGTACATGACGCAGTATTTT.

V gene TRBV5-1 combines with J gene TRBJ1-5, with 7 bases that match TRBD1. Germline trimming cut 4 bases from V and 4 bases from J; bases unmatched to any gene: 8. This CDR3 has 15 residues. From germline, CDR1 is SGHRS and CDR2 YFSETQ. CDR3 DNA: TGCGCCAGCAGCCCAGGGGGGGACCGAAATCAGCCCCAGCATTTT. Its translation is CASSPGGDRNQPQHF.

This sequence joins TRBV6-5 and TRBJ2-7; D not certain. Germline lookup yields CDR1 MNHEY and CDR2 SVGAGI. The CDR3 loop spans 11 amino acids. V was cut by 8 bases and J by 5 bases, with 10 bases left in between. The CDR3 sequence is CASRSLDEQYF. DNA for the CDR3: TGTGCCAGCCGGTCGTTGGACGAGCAGTACTTC.

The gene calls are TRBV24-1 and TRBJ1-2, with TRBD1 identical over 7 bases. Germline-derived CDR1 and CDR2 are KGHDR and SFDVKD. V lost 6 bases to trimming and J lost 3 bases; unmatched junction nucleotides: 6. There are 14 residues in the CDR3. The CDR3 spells CATSPSGTDYGYTF. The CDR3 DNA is TGTGCCACCAGTCCTTCAGGGACAGACTATGGCTACACCTTC.

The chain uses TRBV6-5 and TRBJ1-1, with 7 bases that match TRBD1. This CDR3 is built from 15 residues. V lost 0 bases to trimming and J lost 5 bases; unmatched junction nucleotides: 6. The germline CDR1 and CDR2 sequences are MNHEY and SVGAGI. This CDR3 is CASSYSKGAWTEAFF. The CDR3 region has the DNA TGTGCCAGCAGTTACTCGAAGGGGGCTTGGACTGAAGCTTTCTTT.

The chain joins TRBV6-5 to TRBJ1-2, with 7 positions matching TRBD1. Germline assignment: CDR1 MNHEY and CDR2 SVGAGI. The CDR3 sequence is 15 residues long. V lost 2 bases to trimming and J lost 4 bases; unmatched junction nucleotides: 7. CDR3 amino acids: CASSYDGTASYGYTF. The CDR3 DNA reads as TGTGCCAGCAGTTACGACGGGACAGCCTCCTATGGCTACACCTTC.

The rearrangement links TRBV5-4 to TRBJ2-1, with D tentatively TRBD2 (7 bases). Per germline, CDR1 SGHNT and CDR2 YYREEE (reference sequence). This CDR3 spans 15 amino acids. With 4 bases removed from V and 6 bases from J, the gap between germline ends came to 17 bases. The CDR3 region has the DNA TGTGCCAGCAGCCAAGGGGGGGTGGAAGGCAATGAGCAGTTCTTC. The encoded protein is CASSQGGVEGNEQFF.

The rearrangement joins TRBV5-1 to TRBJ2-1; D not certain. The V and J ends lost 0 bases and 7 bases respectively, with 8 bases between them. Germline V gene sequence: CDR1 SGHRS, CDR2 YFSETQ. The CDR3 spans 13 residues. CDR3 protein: CASSLAQLNEQFF. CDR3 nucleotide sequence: TGCGCCAGCAGCTTGGCTCAGTTGAATGAGCAGTTCTTC.